This T cell receptor (beta chain) was captured in a study of blood T cell repertoires in COVID-19. On the study more broadly: The study drew acute and convalescent COVID-19 samples from the United States, Italy and Spain. Sources were T cells, B-cell-depleted T cells, or PBMCs; the material itself was cDNA or gDNA.

Per the original methods: Counts of nucleated cells, estimated from reference gene primer amplification, were obtained. Data came from immunoSEQ multiplex PCR; TCRdb stores just in-frame clones and leaves some out. V, J and clone size reflect that table, while D and trimming were determined from the DNA. The sample contains around 160,000 clones, 84% of which appear only once. CDR1 SGDLS and CDR2 YYNGEE come from the germline V gene. This CDR3 contains 13 residues. V was shortened by 0 bases and J by 2 bases, with 5 bases between the two germline ends. As concerns this clone: Other DNA sequences in the sample encode the same CDR3.

The chain joins TRBV9 to TRBJ1-1; D remains unclear. The TCR was taken from a human donor in a cohort sampled during active COVID-19. Sequenced input: peripheral blood. DNA for the CDR3: TGTGCCAGCAGCGTAGGTCCAAACACTGAAGCTTTCTTT. Translating gives CASSVGPNTEAFF. Complete variable domain (other parts from reference TRBV9 and TRBJ1-1): DSGVTQTPKHLITATGQRVTLRCSPRSGDLSVYWYQQSLDQGLQFLIQYYNGEERAKGNILERFSAQQFPDLHSELNLSSLELGDSALYFCASSVGPNTEAFFGQGTRLTVV.